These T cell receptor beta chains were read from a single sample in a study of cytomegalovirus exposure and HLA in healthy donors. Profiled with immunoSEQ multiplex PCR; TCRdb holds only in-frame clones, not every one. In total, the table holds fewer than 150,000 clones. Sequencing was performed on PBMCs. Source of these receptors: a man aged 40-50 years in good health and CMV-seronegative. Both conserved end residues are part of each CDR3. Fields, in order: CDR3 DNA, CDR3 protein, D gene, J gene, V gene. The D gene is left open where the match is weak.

CDR3nt: TGCAGCGTTATCTCAGGTGTGAAACTTGGGTACCAAGAGACCCAGTACTTC; CDR3aa: CSVISGVKLGYQETQYF; d_gene: .; j_gene: TRBJ2-5; v_gene: TRBV29-1
CDR3nt: TGTGCCAGCAGACCACAGACTAACTATGGCTACACCTTC; CDR3aa: CASRPQTNYGYTF; d_gene: .; j_gene: TRBJ1-2; v_gene: TRBV7-9
CDR3nt: TGTGCCAGCAGCCGCGACTGGACAGGGGGCCGGGGAACTGAAGCTTTCTTT; CDR3aa: CASSRDWTGGRGTEAFF; d_gene: TRBD1; j_gene: TRBJ1-1; v_gene: TRBV4-2
CDR3nt: TGTGCCAGCAGTGTCCTAAATTCACCCCTCCACTTT; CDR3aa: CASSVLNSPLHF; d_gene: .; j_gene: TRBJ1-6; v_gene: TRBV6-1
CDR3nt: TGTGCCAGTGGAATTACGGGTGTCTCGGGGGAGACCCAGTACTTC; CDR3aa: CASGITGVSGETQYF; d_gene: .; j_gene: TRBJ2-5; v_gene: TRBV19
CDR3nt: TGTGCCAGCAGCTTAGTGAGTTCTGGAAACACCATATATTTT; CDR3aa: CASSLVSSGNTIYF; d_gene: .; j_gene: TRBJ1-3; v_gene: TRBV7-9
CDR3nt: TGTGCCAGTAGTATTCAGTGGGGGCTGGCGAACACTGAAGCTTTCTTT; CDR3aa: CASSIQWGLANTEAFF; d_gene: .; j_gene: TRBJ1-1; v_gene: TRBV19
CDR3nt: TGTGCCAGCAGCTTTCTGACGGAGGAGGGCTCTGGGGCCAACGTCCTGACTTTC; CDR3aa: CASSFLTEEGSGANVLTF; d_gene: .; j_gene: TRBJ2-6; v_gene: TRBV7-3
CDR3nt: TGCAGCGTTGTCGGTGGCGGGACCTACGAGCAGTACTTC; CDR3aa: CSVVGGGTYEQYF; d_gene: .; j_gene: TRBJ2-7; v_gene: TRBV29-1
CDR3nt: TGTGCCAGCAGCTTAGGAGACATCTATGGCTACACCTTC; CDR3aa: CASSLGDIYGYTF; d_gene: .; j_gene: TRBJ1-2; v_gene: TRBV13
CDR3nt: TGCGCCAGCAGCCAAGAGTCGGGGGATACGCAGTATTTT; CDR3aa: CASSQESGDTQYF; d_gene: .; j_gene: TRBJ2-3; v_gene: TRBV4-3
CDR3nt: TGTGCCAGCAGTTACCAAGGGACAGACGAGCAGTTCTTC; CDR3aa: CASSYQGTDEQFF; d_gene: TRBD1; j_gene: TRBJ2-1; v_gene: TRBV6-5
CDR3nt: TGTGCCAGCAGCGCTACCGGGTTTAGCCCGAATTCACCCCTCCACTTT; CDR3aa: CASSATGFSPNSPLHF; d_gene: .; j_gene: TRBJ1-6; v_gene: TRBV5-4
CDR3nt: TGTGCCAGCAGTTACCACACCGCGAACACCGGGGAGCTGTTTTTT; CDR3aa: CASSYHTANTGELFF; d_gene: .; j_gene: TRBJ2-2; v_gene: TRBV6-5
CDR3nt: TGTGCCATCAGTGAGGGGTTAGGGGGCAGGGGTCGGTACGAGCAGTACTTC; CDR3aa: CAISEGLGGRGRYEQYF; d_gene: TRBD1; j_gene: TRBJ2-7; v_gene: TRBV10-3
CDR3nt: TGTGCCAGCAGCTTAGCCCAGGGAAACCGCGAGCAGTTCTTC; CDR3aa: CASSLAQGNREQFF; d_gene: .; j_gene: TRBJ2-1; v_gene: TRBV7-2
CDR3nt: TGCGCCAGCAGGCCGAGACAGGTTCCTTACTTC; CDR3aa: CASRPRQVPYF; d_gene: .; j_gene: TRBJ2-7; v_gene: TRBV10-1
CDR3nt: TGTGCCAGCAGCCTTTCAGGCTTTGCAACTAATGAAAAACTGTTTTTT; CDR3aa: CASSLSGFATNEKLFF; d_gene: .; j_gene: TRBJ1-4; v_gene: TRBV11-2
CDR3nt: TGTGCCAGCAGTCACGGGACAGGGAGCTCCTACGAGCAGTACTTC; CDR3aa: CASSHGTGSSYEQYF; d_gene: TRBD1; j_gene: TRBJ2-7; v_gene: TRBV6-5
CDR3nt: TGTGCCACAAACTCCCTCAATGAGCAGTTCTTC; CDR3aa: CATNSLNEQFF; d_gene: .; j_gene: TRBJ2-1; v_gene: TRBV19
CDR3nt: TGTGCCAGCAGCGCCTCGGGACAGGGGGCGGCTGGGGCCAACGTCCTGACTTTC; CDR3aa: CASSASGQGAAGANVLTF; d_gene: TRBD1; j_gene: TRBJ2-6; v_gene: TRBV9
CDR3nt: TGTGCCACCAGCAGAGATAGAAGGGAGGGGGGCTACACCTTC; CDR3aa: CATSRDRREGGYTF; d_gene: .; j_gene: TRBJ1-2; v_gene: TRBV15
CDR3nt: TGTGCCAGCAGTTACTACAGCTCTGGGGCCAACGTCCTGACTTTC; CDR3aa: CASSYYSSGANVLTF; d_gene: .; j_gene: TRBJ2-6; v_gene: TRBV6-5
CDR3nt: TGTGCCAGTAGCTCCCCCAGACTTTCCACCGGGGAGCTGTTTTTT; CDR3aa: CASSSPRLSTGELFF; d_gene: .; j_gene: TRBJ2-2; v_gene: TRBV19
CDR3nt: TGCAGCGTCTCTCCGACTAGCGGGCCCTACGAGCAGTACTTC; CDR3aa: CSVSPTSGPYEQYF; d_gene: TRBD2; j_gene: TRBJ2-7; v_gene: TRBV29-1
CDR3nt: TGTGCCAGCAGCTTTCGCAGAACCTACGAGCAGTACTTC; CDR3aa: CASSFRRTYEQYF; d_gene: .; j_gene: TRBJ2-7; v_gene: TRBV5-6
CDR3nt: TGCGCCAGCAGCCCGCAACGGCGGACGCAGGGGGCGATTCATGGCTACACCTTC; CDR3aa: CASSPQRRTQGAIHGYTF; d_gene: TRBD1; j_gene: TRBJ1-2; v_gene: TRBV5-1
CDR3nt: TGTGCTAGTGGCAAGGACAGGAACTATAGCAATCAGCCCCAGCATTTT; CDR3aa: CASGKDRNYSNQPQHF; d_gene: TRBD1; j_gene: TRBJ1-5; v_gene: TRBV12-5
CDR3nt: TGCAGCGTTGTGAACTTGAACACCGGGGAGCTGTTTTTT; CDR3aa: CSVVNLNTGELFF; d_gene: .; j_gene: TRBJ2-2; v_gene: TRBV29-1
CDR3nt: TGTGCCAGCAGCTTACAGGACAGAAACACCATATATTTT; CDR3aa: CASSLQDRNTIYF; d_gene: .; j_gene: TRBJ1-3; v_gene: TRBV13
CDR3nt: TGTGCCAGCTCACCTGCCCGGGGGGCGGAACTAGCCAAAAACATTCAGTACTTC; CDR3aa: CASSPARGAELAKNIQYF; d_gene: .; j_gene: TRBJ2-4; v_gene: TRBV18
CDR3nt: TGTGCCAGCAGTCAAGGGACAGGGCACTCGGCAACTAATGAAAAACTGTTTTTT; CDR3aa: CASSQGTGHSATNEKLFF; d_gene: TRBD1; j_gene: TRBJ1-4; v_gene: TRBV6-1
CDR3nt: TGTGCCAGCAGCCCGACAGGGATTGGCTATGGCTACACCTTC; CDR3aa: CASSPTGIGYGYTF; d_gene: TRBD1; j_gene: TRBJ1-2; v_gene: TRBV5-5
CDR3nt: TGTGCCAGCACGACAGGCCTGAGCTCGGGCTACACCTTC; CDR3aa: CASTTGLSSGYTF; d_gene: .; j_gene: TRBJ1-2; v_gene: TRBV19
CDR3nt: TGTGCCAGCAGTGAAAATCTACAGGTTCGGGGGACTGAAGCTTTCTTT; CDR3aa: CASSENLQVRGTEAFF; d_gene: .; j_gene: TRBJ1-1; v_gene: TRBV6-1
CDR3nt: TGTGCCAGCAGCTTGTCTCCAGGGGGGAGGAGCACAGATACGCAGTATTTT; CDR3aa: CASSLSPGGRSTDTQYF; d_gene: .; j_gene: TRBJ2-3; v_gene: TRBV13
CDR3nt: TGTGCCAGTAGCAGACAGGGACTGGGCTACGAGCAGTACTTC; CDR3aa: CASSRQGLGYEQYF; d_gene: .; j_gene: TRBJ2-7; v_gene: TRBV19
CDR3nt: TGTGCCAGCAGTCCGACAGTGAATTCACCCCTCCACTTT; CDR3aa: CASSPTVNSPLHF; d_gene: .; j_gene: TRBJ1-6; v_gene: TRBV6-1
CDR3nt: TGTGCCAGCAGCTGGGGACAGACGCAGACCCAGTACTTC; CDR3aa: CASSWGQTQTQYF; d_gene: TRBD1; j_gene: TRBJ2-5; v_gene: TRBV27
CDR3nt: TGTGCCAGCAGTCGAGTACCGGGACAGTTGGGCTACACCTTC; CDR3aa: CASSRVPGQLGYTF; d_gene: TRBD1; j_gene: TRBJ1-2; v_gene: TRBV28
CDR3nt: TGCGCCAGCAGCTCAGGGGTTTTCGGTATCAATGAGCAGTTCTTC; CDR3aa: CASSSGVFGINEQFF; d_gene: .; j_gene: TRBJ2-1; v_gene: TRBV5-1
CDR3nt: TGTGCCAGTAGTGAGGGACTAGCCACCGGGGAGCTGTTTTTT; CDR3aa: CASSEGLATGELFF; d_gene: TRBD2; j_gene: TRBJ2-2; v_gene: TRBV19
CDR3nt: TGCGCCAGCAGCCTTAATCGACAGACCTCCTACGAGCAGTACTTC; CDR3aa: CASSLNRQTSYEQYF; d_gene: .; j_gene: TRBJ2-7; v_gene: TRBV5-1
CDR3nt: TGTGCCAGCAGCCCAAGGGGGAACACAGATACGCAGTATTTT; CDR3aa: CASSPRGNTDTQYF; d_gene: .; j_gene: TRBJ2-3; v_gene: TRBV7-3
CDR3nt: TGTGCCAGTAGTTCATTTGCTCTCGGGAATTCCTACGAGCAGTACTTC; CDR3aa: CASSSFALGNSYEQYF; d_gene: .; j_gene: TRBJ2-7; v_gene: TRBV19
CDR3nt: TGCAGCGTTGATCGGAGGGCCTCCCCCGGTTATGGCTACACCTTC; CDR3aa: CSVDRRASPGYGYTF; d_gene: .; j_gene: TRBJ1-2; v_gene: TRBV29-1
CDR3nt: TGTGCCAGTCGCGACAGGGGGGGAACAGATACGCAGTATTTT; CDR3aa: CASRDRGGTDTQYF; d_gene: TRBD1; j_gene: TRBJ2-3; v_gene: TRBV2
CDR3nt: TGTGCCAGTAGTATAGCGGCAGGTAGCACAGATACGCAGTATTTT; CDR3aa: CASSIAAGSTDTQYF; d_gene: .; j_gene: TRBJ2-3; v_gene: TRBV19
CDR3nt: TGTGCCAGCAGCCTGGGGGCGGGTTACGAGCAGTACTTC; CDR3aa: CASSLGAGYEQYF; d_gene: .; j_gene: TRBJ2-7; v_gene: TRBV6-6